The next 8 T cell receptor beta chains were all read from a single sample in a study of radiotherapy plus CTLA-4 blockade in lung cancer. Sequenced by immunoSEQ multiplex PCR; TCRdb stores in-frame clones only, minus some. The data contain roughly 80,000 clones, around 81% of them singletons. The sample was peripheral blood, taken from a patient treated with radiotherapy plus ipilimumab. The origin of the receptors is a human donor with non-small cell lung cancer who had a partial response to radiotherapy plus ipilimumab. Some clones in this sample may be carry-over from other donors' samples.

The gene calls are TRBV6-5 and TRBJ1-4, with D hard to call. CDR1 is MNHEY and CDR2 is SVGAGI in the germline V gene. The CDR3 is 11 residues long. The V and J ends lost 6 bases and 8 bases respectively, with 7 bases between them. As DNA, the CDR3 is TGTGCCAGCAGCGAGGAGGAAAAACTGTTTTTT. Its translation is CASSEEEKLFF.

On this clone itself: The sample holds other DNA sequences that translate to the same CDR3. This chain connects TRBV6-1 to TRBJ1-1, with 7 bases aligning to TRBD1. The CDR3 runs to 15 residues. V gave up 7 bases and J gave up 4 bases; unmatched junction bases: 12. Germline CDR1 reads MNHNS; CDR2 reads SASEGT. CDR3 nucleotide sequence: TGTGCCAGCACGGGACAGATGATGGGAGCCACTGAAGCTTTCTTT. It encodes CASTGQMMGATEAFF.

The chain couples TRBV19 to TRBJ2-1; 8 bases are shared with TRBD2. With V trimmed by 1 base and J by 8 bases, 4 bases remained unmatched. This CDR3 region has 14 residues. CDR1 and CDR2 (germline): LNHDA, SQIVND (reference sequence). For the CDR3, the DNA is TGTGCCAGTAGTATAGTAGCGGGAAGCGATGAGCAGTTCTTC. Protein: CASSIVAGSDEQFF.

CDR3 bases: TGTGCCAGCGACGGAGGGGCTAACTACGAGCAGTACTTC. Translated: CASDGGANYEQYF. J is TRBJ2-7 and V is TRBV2; a weak D match, TRBD2 (6 bases). V was pared by 8 bases and J by 3 bases, with 14 bases between. The germline CDR1 and CDR2 sequences are SNHLY and FYNNEI. This CDR3 region has 13 residues.

The chain recombines TRBV28 with TRBJ1-3; D unresolved. CDR3 length: 12 residues. Germline V gene data show CDR1 as MDHEN and CDR2 as SYDVKM. The CDR3 DNA reads as TGTCAAACCCTCGGGTCTGGAAACACCATATATTTT. Amino acid sequence: CQTLGSGNTIYF.

This clone was picked up a small number of times. The CDR3 DNA follows: TGTGCCAGCAGTTTTAGGGGGCTAGGCGAAAAACTGTTTTTT. This translates into CASSFRGLGEKLFF. The V call is TRBV27, the J call TRBJ1-4; 7 nucleotides line up with TRBD1. The CDR3 runs 14 residues. Germline CDR1 reads MNHEY; CDR2 reads SMNVEV (reference sequence). The trim removed 3 bases at V and 8 bases at J, leaving 6 bases unmatched.

The CDR3 nucleotides read TGTGCCAGCTCACCCTTAGCGGGGCATGTGGCAGATACGCAGTATTTT. Its protein is CASSPLAGHVADTQYF. V usage is TRBV18 and J usage is TRBJ2-3; 8 bases match TRBD2. This CDR3 is 16 amino acids long. V trimming: 3 bases; J trimming: 4 bases; junction bases outside the gene matches: 9. CDR1 KGHSH and CDR2 LQKENI come from the germline V gene.

V usage is TRBV7-9 and J usage is TRBJ1-4, with 9 bases aligning to TRBD1. The trim removed 4 bases at V and 8 bases at J, leaving 8 bases unmatched. The CDR3 has 15 amino acids. Germline V CDR1 and CDR2: SEHNR, FQNEAQ (reference sequence). CDR3 amino acids: CASSSAGTGPEKLFF. In DNA form, the CDR3 reads TGTGCCAGCAGCTCCGCCGGGACAGGGCCCGAAAAACTGTTTTTT.